The 32 T cell receptor beta chains listed next were all sequenced from one sample in a study of cytomegalovirus exposure and HLA in healthy donors (dated by TCRdb to the late 2010s). Library creation used the immunoSEQ multiplex PCR assay. A mixture of 60 forward primers for TCR Vbeta segments and 13 reverse primers for TCR Jbeta segments was used in the multiplex PCR. TCRdb limited this immuneACCESS table to in-frame rearrangements with V and J called. A share of clones is missing; checked studies link under half to unresolved V genes, and the rest is unexplained. For this sample there are some 150,000 clones; 80% appear just once. Around 7% of the sample is taken by the ten largest. The sequenced sample consisted of PBMCs. Receptors originate from a man aged 35-49 years in good health and CMV-seropositive.

The chain employs TRBV5-1 and TRBJ2-7; D perhaps matches TRBD2 (5 bases). Trimming shortened V by 3 bases and J by 6 bases, and 19 bases separated the two germline ends. From germline, CDR1 is SGHRS and CDR2 YFSETQ. The CDR3 contains 15 residues. CDR3 residues: CASSWYGGLTGEQYF. The CDR3 DNA is TGCGCCAGCAGCTGGTACGGAGGCCTGACGGGCGAGCAGTACTTC.

The chain's CDR3 is CASSETGQGWQPQHF. DNA for the CDR3: TGTGCCAGCAGTGAAACGGGACAGGGTTGGCAGCCCCAGCATTTT. The rearrangement links TRBV2 to TRBJ1-5, with 9 nucleotides matching TRBD1. Per the germline V gene, CDR1 is SNHLY and CDR2 is FYNNEI. V lost 2 bases to trimming and J lost 7 bases; unmatched junction nucleotides: 6. CDR3 length: 15 residues. Looking up the rest from reference TRBV2 and TRBJ1-5 gives the full variable domain: EPEVTQTPSHQVTQMGQEVILRCVPISNHLYFYWYRQILGQKVEFLVSFYNNEISEKSEIFDDQFSVERPDGSNFTLKIRSTKLEDSAMYFCASSETGQGWQPQHFGDGTRLSIL.

The chain has TRBV18 and TRBJ1-4, with no clear D. CDR1 is KGHSH and CDR2 is LQKENI in the germline V gene. Trimming pared 4 bases from V and 8 bases from J, leaving 20 bases between. The CDR3 length is 16 residues. CDR3 coding DNA: TGTGCCAGCTCACTAAGATCGCGTCCCTCCGAGGAAAAACTGTTTTTT. Translating it yields CASSLRSRPSEEKLFF.

The chain is built from TRBV6-6 and TRBJ1-2; D is unresolved. Trimming shortened V by 5 bases and J by 3 bases, and 13 bases separated the two germline ends. The CDR3 runs to 14 residues. Germline V gene sequence: CDR1 MNHNY, CDR2 SVGAGI (reference sequence). CDR3 region: CASSPKGGHYGYTF. Written as DNA, the CDR3 is TGTGCCAGCAGTCCCAAAGGAGGGCACTATGGCTACACCTTC.

This clone was seen once. CDR3 coding DNA: TGTGCCAGCAGCGGCCCGGGGGGGCCTGGTGTCTACGAGCAGTACTTC. Translating gives CASSGPGGPGVYEQYF. This rearrangement joins TRBV13 to TRBJ2-7; 8 bases are a match to TRBD2. CDR3 length: 16 amino acids. Germline-derived CDR1 and CDR2 are PRHDT and FYEKMQ (reference sequence). Unmatched junction bases numbered 12, after V lost 5 bases and J lost 3 bases.

CDR3 sequence: CASSDRLSGNQPQHF. CDR3 nucleotides: TGTGCCAGCAGTGACAGACTTAGCGGCAATCAGCCCCAGCATTTT. This sequence joins TRBV2 and TRBJ1-5; D uncertain. The V and J ends lost 3 bases and 2 bases respectively, with 11 bases between them. This CDR3 region has 15 residues. Per germline, CDR1 SNHLY and CDR2 FYNNEI.

This clone was detected a few times. The chain combines TRBV13 with TRBJ2-1, with 10 positions matching TRBD2. CDR1 is PRHDT and CDR2 is FYEKMQ in the germline V gene (reference sequence). V shed 10 bases, J shed 8 bases, and the junction held 14 bases outside the gene matches. CDR3 size: 15 residues. CDR3 coding DNA: TGTGCCACCGTCCAAGCGGGAGGGCCGAGGGATGAGCAGTTCTTC. Protein product: CATVQAGGPRDEQFF.

As regards this clone: Other DNA sequences in this sample translate to the same CDR3. The chain employs TRBV7-2 and TRBJ2-1, with D tentatively TRBD1 (5 bases). Per the germline V gene, CDR1 is SGHTA and CDR2 is FQGNSA. Trimming stripped 8 bases from V and 4 bases from J, with 12 bases between. CDR3 size: 13 residues. CDR3 nucleotide sequence: TGTGCCAGCTCCCCGGCAGGGTACAATGAGCAGTTCTTC. Translated: CASSPAGYNEQFF.

The chain recombines TRBV5-1 with TRBJ1-1, with 8 bases matching TRBD1. The CDR3 length is 16 residues. Losses at the gene ends were 4 bases for V and 1 base for J; bases not matched to a gene: 9. Per germline, CDR1 SGHRS and CDR2 YFSETQ. CDR3 sequence: CASSISPGQGNTEAFF. The CDR3 nucleotides are TGCGCCAGCAGCATCTCGCCTGGACAGGGGAACACTGAAGCTTTCTTT.

The V and J genes are TRBV27 and TRBJ2-7; 8 bases are a match to TRBD1. The CDR3 spans 15 residues. Germline CDR1 reads MNHEY; CDR2 reads SMNVEV (reference sequence). Germline trimming cut 6 bases from V and 4 bases from J; bases unmatched to any gene: 11. The CDR3 DNA sequence: TGTGCCAGCAGCGATTTCCCCAGGGGGCCGTACGAGCAGTACTTC. This gives the protein CASSDFPRGPYEQYF.

The rearrangement joins TRBV2 to TRBJ2-3; 8 nucleotides align to TRBD2. The CDR3 totals 16 residues. Germline V CDR1 and CDR2: SNHLY, FYNNEI. Losses at the gene ends were 6 bases for V and 2 bases for J; bases not matched to a gene: 10. The DNA of the CDR3 is TGTGCCAGCAGCCCTTTCTCGGGGGGGCCCACAGATACGCAGTATTTT. Translated, it gives CASSPFSGGPTDTQYF.

The rearrangement joins TRBV11-2 to TRBJ1-3, with D perhaps TRBD1 (5 bases). V was shortened by 4 bases and J by 5 bases, with 15 bases between the two germline ends. Germline V gene lookup returns CDR1 SGHAT and CDR2 FQNNGV. This CDR3 spans 15 amino acids. CDR3 amino acids: CASSSRGGERNTIYF. CDR3 nucleotides: TGTGCCAGCAGCTCGAGGGGCGGGGAGAGAAACACCATATATTTT.

This rearrangement joins TRBV7-8 to TRBJ1-5; D is possibly TRBD1 (6 bases). The germline CDR1 and CDR2 sequences are SGHVS and FQNEAQ. The V end lost 8 bases, the J end lost 3 bases, and 20 bases lay between the germline ends. The CDR3 consists of 16 residues. In DNA form, the CDR3 reads TGTGCCAGCGCCCGCGGGGGGGCCAGCATCAATCAGCCCCAGCATTTT. This translates into CASARGGASINQPQHF.

This clone appeared a single time. This chain uses TRBV20-1 with TRBJ2-7; perhaps TRBD1 as D (6 bases). The germline CDR1 and CDR2 sequences are DFQATT and SNEGSKA (reference sequence). There are 11 residues in the CDR3. The V end lost 5 bases, the J end lost 4 bases, and 9 bases lay between the germline ends. Here the CDR3 reads CSALTGYEQYF. The CDR3 bases are TGCAGTGCTCTCACAGGGTACGAGCAGTACTTC.

The chain uses TRBV6-1 and TRBJ2-1; 9 bases fit TRBD1. There are 18 residues in the CDR3. Germline assignment: CDR1 MNHNS and CDR2 SASEGT. J lost 13 bases, V lost 4 bases, and 23 bases had no gene match. The CDR3 protein is CASSGGPGQGVVESRQFF. CDR3 nucleotides: TGTGCCAGCAGTGGAGGCCCGGGACAGGGAGTGGTGGAGTCTCGTCAGTTCTTC.

The rearrangement joins TRBV4-2 to TRBJ2-2; unclear D gene. The CDR3 consists of 13 residues. CDR1 LGHNA and CDR2 YNFKEQ come from the germline V gene. V lost 4 bases to trimming and J lost 3 bases, with 6 bases between them. The CDR3 bases are TGTGCCAGCAGCCCCCGTTACACCGGGGAGCTGTTTTTT. The encoded protein is CASSPRYTGELFF.

This sequence joins TRBV28 and TRBJ1-4; D is perhaps TRBD1 (5 bases). The CDR3 loop spans 16 amino acids. Germline CDR1 MDHEN, CDR2 SYDVKM. The ends were cut back, 6 bases at V and 0 bases at J, with 14 bases in the middle. CDR3: CASSSRDSATNEKLFF. The CDR3 DNA sequence: TGTGCCAGCAGCTCCCGTGACAGCGCAACTAATGAAAAACTGTTTTTT. Full variable domain (rest looked up from reference TRBV28 and TRBJ1-4): DVKVTQSSRYLVKRTGEKVFLECVQDMDHENMFWYRQDPGLGLRLIYFSYDVKMKEKGDIPEGYSVSREKKERFSLILESASTNQTSMYLCASSSRDSATNEKLFFGSGTQLSVL.

This chain joins TRBV6-1 and TRBJ1-3; D ambiguous. The CDR3 has 17 residues. V lost 2 bases and J lost 0, with 14 bases in between. Germline V gene lookup returns CDR1 MNHNS and CDR2 SASEGT. The CDR3 DNA is TGTGCCAGCAGTGAAAGTCCCGCTAGGTCCTCTGGAAACACCATATATTTT. It translates to CASSESPARSSGNTIYF.

This clone has a single count. The gene calls are TRBV4-3 and TRBJ2-1; 8 bases match TRBD2. CDR1 and CDR2 (germline): LGHNA, YSLEER. Losses at the gene ends were 0 bases for V and 0 bases for J; bases not matched to a gene: 4. The length of the CDR3 is 17 residues. This chain's CDR3 is CASSQDLREVSYNEQFF. As DNA, the CDR3 is TGCGCCAGCAGCCAAGATCTGCGGGAGGTCTCCTACAATGAGCAGTTCTTC.

V and J are TRBV7-9 and TRBJ2-7, with 10 positions matching TRBD1. V was clipped by 4 bases and J by 5 bases; unmatched bases: 11. This CDR3 contains 16 residues. From germline, CDR1 is SEHNR and CDR2 FQNEAQ (reference sequence). CDR3 bases: TGTGCCAGCAGCTCGCCTGGGACAGGGGTTGCCCACGAGCAGTACTTC. It is translated as CASSSPGTGVAHEQYF.

The chain links TRBV11-3 to TRBJ1-2, with TRBD1 identical over 9 bases. The CDR3 spans 16 residues. Germline V lookup: CDR1 SGHNT, CDR2 YENEEA. V gave up 3 bases and J gave up 8 bases; unmatched junction bases: 13. CDR3: CASSFDTGGGSKGYTF. The CDR3 region has the DNA TGTGCCAGCAGCTTCGACACAGGGGGCGGGTCGAAAGGCTACACCTTC.

This sequence joins TRBV19 and TRBJ1-6; 7 bases match TRBD1. The germline V gene has CDR1 LNHDA and CDR2 SQIVND (reference sequence). CDR3 size: 16 residues. V lost 6 bases, J lost 1 base, and 6 bases stayed unmatched. CDR3 sequence: CASRKGQASYNSPLHF. In DNA, the CDR3 is TGTGCCAGTAGAAAAGGACAGGCGTCCTATAATTCACCCCTCCACTTT.

The chain couples TRBV28 to TRBJ2-1; 8 nucleotides agree with TRBD2. The J segment lost 4 bases and the V segment lost 6 bases, leaving 5 bases of the junction unmatched. In germline, CDR1 is MDHEN, CDR2 SYDVKM. The CDR3 spans 14 residues. The CDR3 nucleotides read TGTGCCAGCAGGGGGAGCGGGGGTTACAATGAGCAGTTCTTC. It encodes CASRGSGGYNEQFF.

This clone turned up a few times. The chain recombines TRBV7-2 with TRBJ1-5; 8 bases are a match to TRBD1. Losses at the gene ends were 5 bases for V and 5 bases for J; bases not matched to a gene: 8. The CDR3 has 15 residues. Germline V gene data show CDR1 as SGHTA and CDR2 as FQGNSA. The CDR3 coding sequence is TGTGCCAGCAGCCGAAGGACAGGGATCGATCAGCCCCAGCATTTT. It is translated as CASSRRTGIDQPQHF.

The V and J genes are TRBV2 and TRBJ1-2; 9 bases are a match to TRBD1. The CDR3 contains 14 residues. The germline gives CDR1 SNHLY, CDR2 FYNNEI. The ends lost 5 bases at V and 2 bases at J; junction bases unmatched: 3. The CDR3 loop reads CASSTGTGNYGYTF. DNA of the CDR3: TGTGCCAGCAGTACCGGGACAGGGAACTATGGCTACACCTTC.

This clone has only one observation. The chain combines TRBV11-1 with TRBJ2-5, with 8 bases lining up with TRBD1. Judging by the DNA end, TRBJ2-7 fits better; the J call may be wrong. From germline, CDR1 is SGHAT and CDR2 FQDESV (reference sequence). The CDR3 extends over 15 amino acids. CDR3 sequence (DNA): TGTGCCAGCAGCCGCGGACAGGGATCCCCATACGAGCAGTACTTC. This encodes CASSRGQGSPYEQYF.

V and J are TRBV9 and TRBJ1-2; TRBD1 agrees at 12 bases. The V gene end was trimmed by 1 base and the J gene end by 9 bases; junction bases not matched to a gene: 4. Germline CDR1 SGDLS, CDR2 YYNGEE. This CDR3 is built from 14 residues. The CDR3 here is CASSVHGTGGSYTF. The CDR3 bases are TGTGCCAGCAGCGTACATGGGACAGGGGGCAGCTACACCTTC.

The chain recombines TRBV7-2 with TRBJ2-3, with D possibly being TRBD2 (6 bases). CDR3 length: 16 residues. Germline V lookup: CDR1 SGHTA, CDR2 FQGNSA. The ends were cut back, 1 base at V and 0 bases at J, with 11 bases in the middle. Here the CDR3 DNA reads TGTGCCAGCAGCTTAGTAGGGAGGTCTAGCACAGATACGCAGTATTTT. It is translated as CASSLVGRSSTDTQYF.

The chain carries TRBV10-1 and TRBJ2-1; D call uncertain. Looked up from germline, CDR1 is WNHNN and CDR2 is SYGVQD (reference sequence). Trimming removed 6 bases from V and 5 bases from J, with 14 bases in between. CDR3 length equals 14 residues. DNA of the CDR3: TGCGCCAGCAGGGCGAGGAGACTTCACAATGAGCAGTTCTTC. Amino acid sequence: CASRARRLHNEQFF.

This chain uses TRBV13 with TRBJ2-2; TRBD1 agrees at 7 bases. Germline CDR1 is PRHDT and CDR2 is FYEKMQ (reference sequence). The V segment lost 5 bases and the J segment 3 bases; nucleotides outside the gene matches: 12. The CDR3 has 17 amino acids. CDR3 nucleotides: TGTGCCAGCAGCAAAGAAGAGTACAGGGGAGACACCGGGGAGCTGTTTTTT. As protein: CASSKEEYRGDTGELFF.

The chain combines TRBV7-2 with TRBJ1-3; D unresolved. The V end lost 2 bases, the J end lost 0 bases, and 20 bases lay between the germline ends. The V gene's germline CDR1 is SGHTA and CDR2 FQGNSA. The CDR3 has 19 residues. The CDR3 loop is CASSLYSFTLSSSGNTIYF. CDR3 in DNA: TGTGCCAGCAGCTTATACAGCTTTACACTCAGTTCCTCTGGAAACACCATATATTTT.

The chain recombines TRBV5-1 with TRBJ2-4, with D perhaps TRBD1 (5 bases). Germline V lookup: CDR1 SGHRS, CDR2 YFSETQ. The V and J ends lost 4 bases and 4 bases respectively, with 18 bases between them. The CDR3 loop spans 16 amino acids. The CDR3 is CASSPGAGTTKNIQYF. The CDR3 bases are TGCGCCAGCAGCCCTGGGGCAGGCACAACTAAAAACATTCAGTACTTC.